A single sample gave rise to the 21 T cell receptor beta chains below, sequenced in a study of cytomegalovirus exposure and HLA in healthy donors. Researchers ran the PCR with 60 Vbeta and 13 Jbeta primers. Libraries were prepared by immunoSEQ multiplex PCR; TCRdb keeps only in-frame clonotypes and omits some of them. The sample yields around 110,000 clones, approximately 82% seen once. Sequencing was performed on PBMCs. These receptors all come from a man aged 40-55 years in good health and CMV-seronegative.

This sequence joins TRBV10-3 and TRBJ1-2; no clear D gene. The CDR3 extends over 14 amino acids. V gave up 3 bases and J gave up 2 bases, with 10 bases separating them. The germline CDR1 and CDR2 sequences are ENHRY and SYGVKD. This chain's CDR3 is CAISEAGRNYGYTF. The CDR3 region has the DNA TGTGCCATCAGTGAAGCGGGCAGAAACTATGGCTACACCTTC.

This clone was detected a few times. J is TRBJ2-2 and V is TRBV18; D may be TRBD1 (6 bases). This CDR3 has 16 amino acids. The germline V gene has CDR1 KGHSH and CDR2 LQKENI. Between the trimmed V and J ends, which lost 3 bases and 0 bases, there was a span of 11 bases. Written as DNA, the CDR3 is TGTGCCAGCTCACCGTCTGGGGGCGCGAACACCGGGGAGCTGTTTTTT. Protein sequence: CASSPSGGANTGELFF.

The chain employs TRBV15 and TRBJ1-2; possible D gene TRBD1, 5 bases. Germline V CDR1 and CDR2: LNHNV, YYDKDF (reference sequence). The V gene lost 3 bases and the J gene lost 4 bases, with 12 bases spanning the gap. The CDR3 sequence is 14 residues long. The CDR3 protein is CATSSPTGGYGYTF. CDR3 coding DNA: TGTGCCACCAGCAGTCCGACGGGGGGCTATGGCTACACCTTC.

The V and J genes are TRBV2 and TRBJ1-6; 8 bases are shared with TRBD1. J lost 10 bases, V lost 6 bases, and 5 bases had no gene match. This CDR3 spans 13 amino acids. CDR1 SNHLY and CDR2 FYNNEI come from the germline V gene. In nucleotides, the CDR3 is TGTGCCAGCAGACAGGGGGTAGGCTCACCCCTCCACTTT. It codes for CASRQGVGSPLHF.

This sequence joins TRBV28 and TRBJ1-5; unclear D gene. The germline gives CDR1 MDHEN, CDR2 SYDVKM. The CDR3 loop spans 14 amino acids. V was cut by 10 bases and J by 2 bases, with 15 bases left in between. Written as DNA, the CDR3 is TGTGCCACCGCACTGGCGGTTGGCAATCAGCCCCAGCATTTT. It codes for CATALAVGNQPQHF.

The J gene is TRBJ2-7, the V gene TRBV6-5, with 8 bases aligning to TRBD2. The CDR3 spans 16 residues. The germline gives CDR1 MNHEY, CDR2 SVGAGI. V gave up 0 bases and J gave up 2 bases; unmatched junction bases: 6. CDR3 nucleotides: TGTGCCAGCAGTTACTCGAGCGGGGGTTATACCTACGAGCAGTACTTC. It is translated as CASSYSSGGYTYEQYF.

The genes are TRBV27 and TRBJ2-7; TRBD1 aligns across 10 bases. CDR3 length equals 15 residues. Unmatched junction bases numbered 5, after V lost 3 bases and J lost 3 bases. Germline V lookup: CDR1 MNHEY, CDR2 SMNVEV (reference sequence). CDR3 protein: CASSFYGTGDYEQYF. The CDR3 DNA sequence: TGTGCCAGCAGTTTTTACGGGACAGGGGACTACGAGCAGTACTTC.

This chain uses TRBV4-2 with TRBJ1-1, with 9 bases that match TRBD1. The CDR3 is 14 residues long. V trimming: 4 bases; J trimming: 5 bases; junction bases outside the gene matches: 5. CDR1 and CDR2 (germline): LGHNA, YNFKEQ. This chain's CDR3 is CASSRTGGRTEAFF. DNA of the CDR3: TGTGCCAGCAGCCGAACAGGGGGCCGTACTGAAGCTTTCTTT.

In regard to this clone: The junction does not match germline at one end; this may be a read error. The chain uses TRBV5-5 and TRBJ2-7; TRBD2 is a possible D gene (6 bases). The germline V gene has CDR1 SGHKS and CDR2 YYEKEE (reference sequence). There are 15 residues in the CDR3. CDR3 sequence (DNA): TGTGCGAGCACAACCTCGGCGGGGCGGTCCTATGAGCAGTACTTC. Residues: CASTTSAGRSYEQYF. Using reference TRBV5-5 and TRBJ2-7 for the parts outside the CDR3, the full variable domain is DAGVTQSPTHLIKTRGQQVTLRCSPISGHKSVSWYQQVLGQGPQFIFQYYEKEERGRGNFPDRFSARQFPNYSSELNVNALLLGDSALYLCASTTSAGRSYEQYFGPGTRLTVT.

This sequence joins TRBV4-1 and TRBJ2-1; 10 bases align to TRBD1. V gave up 0 bases and J gave up 4 bases; unmatched junction bases: 9. The CDR3 has 18 amino acids. Germline CDR1 is MGHRA and CDR2 is YSYEKL. As DNA, the CDR3 is TGCGCCAGCAGCCAAGAACGACAGGGGGCGGAGGGGTACAATGAGCAGTTCTTC. Translation: CASSQERQGAEGYNEQFF.

This clone has only a few counts. The V call is TRBV4-1, the J call TRBJ1-2, with 8 bases identical to TRBD1. The germline CDR1 and CDR2 sequences are MGHRA and YSYEKL. Germline trimming cut 4 bases from V and 6 bases from J; bases unmatched to any gene: 4. The CDR3 length is 13 residues. The CDR3 spells CASSLDRVNGYTF. The CDR3 DNA reads TGCGCCAGCAGCCTGGACAGGGTGAATGGCTACACCTTC.

The chain recombines TRBV11-2 with TRBJ1-1; 7 bases are a match to TRBD1. Germline CDR1 reads SGHAT; CDR2 reads FQNNGV. With V trimmed by 6 bases and J by 3 bases, 10 bases remained unmatched. The CDR3 runs 15 residues. This chain's CDR3 is CASRGVRGSYTEAFF. The CDR3 DNA reads as TGTGCCAGCAGGGGGGTCAGGGGGTCTTACACTGAAGCTTTCTTT.

The chain employs TRBV7-9 and TRBJ2-5; 14 positions agree with TRBD2. The CDR3 sequence is 17 residues long. Unmatched junction bases numbered 8, after V lost 4 bases and J lost 4 bases. Germline CDR1 is SEHNR and CDR2 is FQNEAQ (reference sequence). CDR3 coding DNA: TGTGCCAGCAGCTCGCCCCTGGGACTAGCGGGGGCAGAGACCCAGTACTTC. This gives the protein CASSSPLGLAGAETQYF.

V and J are TRBV6-1 and TRBJ1-4, with a possible D match to TRBD1 (6 bases). The CDR3 is made up of 15 amino acids. Germline V gene lookup returns CDR1 MNHNS and CDR2 SASEGT. Trimming shortened V by 4 bases and J by 7 bases, and 16 bases separated the two germline ends. CDR3 in DNA: TGTGCCAGCAGTGTCTCACAGGGCTCGGGTGAAAAACTGTTTTTT. Translation: CASSVSQGSGEKLFF.

The CDR3 is CASSADWSNYGYTF. The CDR3 DNA is TGTGCCAGTAGTGCAGACTGGTCTAACTATGGCTACACCTTC. J is TRBJ1-2 and V is TRBV19; D uncertain. Germline V gene sequence: CDR1 LNHDA, CDR2 SQIVND (reference sequence). The V gene lost 5 bases and the J gene lost 0 bases, with 10 bases spanning the gap. This CDR3 region has 14 residues.

The V gene is TRBV5-5, the J gene TRBJ1-1; 8 positions match TRBD1. The CDR3 loop spans 15 amino acids. The V gene end was trimmed by 3 bases and the J gene end by 2 bases; junction bases not matched to a gene: 6. From germline, CDR1 is SGHKS and CDR2 YYEKEE (reference sequence). The CDR3 DNA reads TGTGCCAGCAGCTGGGCCGGACAGGGAAACACTGAAGCTTTCTTT. Translated: CASSWAGQGNTEAFF.

This chain uses TRBV18 with TRBJ1-2; possibly TRBD1 for D (6 bases). Deletions cut 4 bases from V and 4 bases from J, with 7 bases between. CDR3 length: 12 amino acids. Germline lookup yields CDR1 KGHSH and CDR2 LQKENI. In DNA, the CDR3 is TGTGCCAGCTCACAGGACAGCTATGGCTACACCTTC. Its protein product is CASSQDSYGYTF.

The rearrangement links TRBV5-5 to TRBJ2-7; no reliable D call. From germline, CDR1 is SGHKS and CDR2 YYEKEE (reference sequence). The CDR3 is 13 amino acids. Trimming left V 0 bases short and J 3 bases short, with 7 bases between. CDR3 sequence (DNA): TGTGCCAGCAGCTTGGGGCAGTTCTACGAGCAGTACTTC. It encodes CASSLGQFYEQYF.

The table lists this clone with a few counts. The chain combines TRBV6-5 with TRBJ1-2, with no clear D. CDR1 and CDR2 (germline): MNHEY, SVGAGI. The V and J ends lost 0 bases and 3 bases respectively, with 8 bases between them. The CDR3 extends over 14 amino acids. As DNA, the CDR3 is TGTGCCAGCAGTTACTCGAGCGGGGACTATGGCTACACCTTC. Its protein is CASSYSSGDYGYTF.

This chain connects TRBV4-1 to TRBJ2-7, with 7 bases lining up with TRBD1. The junction had 7 bases not matched to a gene; V was cut back by 2 bases and J by 3 bases. Germline loops: CDR1 MGHRA, CDR2 YSYEKL. The CDR3 extends over 15 amino acids. CDR3 nucleotide sequence: TGCGCCAGCAGCCAACCGAGGACAGGTAACTACGAGCAGTACTTC. Protein: CASSQPRTGNYEQYF.

This clone was picked up a small number of times. J is TRBJ2-1 and V is TRBV14; 7 bases line up with TRBD1. CDR1 is SGHDN, CDR2 FVKESK, per germline. The CDR3 runs to 16 residues. Trimming cost V 4 bases and J 3 bases; bases outside gene matches: 9. The CDR3 sequence is CASSPPRQGGYNEQFF. CDR3 bases: TGTGCCAGCAGCCCCCCCCGACAGGGTGGCTACAATGAGCAGTTCTTC.